The clone carrying this TCR beta chain was counted once. Germline assignment: CDR1 SGHKS and CDR2 YYEKEE (reference sequence). The CDR3 runs to 14 residues. V shed 6 bases and J shed 2 bases, with 13 bases lying between them. The entry originates in a study of cytomegalovirus exposure and HLA in healthy donors. The donors were healthy bone marrow donors. The PCR contained 60 Vbeta and 13 Jbeta primers. This table comes from immunoSEQ multiplex PCR, and its TCRdb copy is limited to in-frame clones, with some not included. The sample consists of about 64,000 clones, around 86% of them appearing once. Material for sequencing was PBMCs. This rearrangement joins TRBV5-5 to TRBJ2-3; possibly TRBD1 for D (5 bases). The clonotype was recovered from a female donor in good health and CMV-seronegative. The DNA of the CDR3 is TGTGCCAGCATAGACAGTCAACCCACAGATACGCAGTATTTT. It yields the protein CASIDSQPTDTQYF.